The 13 T cell receptor beta chains listed next were all sequenced from one sample in a study of blood T cell repertoires in COVID-19. Here immunoSEQ multiplex PCR was the method, and the copy in TCRdb shows in-frame clones only, minus some. The sample has about 67,000 clones, around 86% seen once. Material for sequencing was peripheral blood. Source of these receptors: a man in his fifties or sixties with active COVID-19.

V is TRBV7-8 and J is TRBJ1-5; 9 nucleotides agree with TRBD1. This CDR3 comprises 17 residues. The germline gives CDR1 SGHVS, CDR2 FQNEAQ. J was trimmed by 4 bases and V by 2 bases; bases with no gene match: 9. The CDR3 region is CASSLWRDRDKNQPQHF. The DNA of the CDR3 is TGTGCCAGCAGCTTATGGAGGGACAGGGATAAAAATCAGCCCCAGCATTTT.

The V call is TRBV28, the J call TRBJ1-2; 10 bases align to TRBD1. The germline V gene encodes CDR1 MDHEN and CDR2 SYDVKM. V lost 6 bases to trimming and J lost 8 bases; unmatched junction nucleotides: 9. The CDR3 is 14 amino acids. The CDR3 DNA reads as TGTGCCAGCAGACCGACGACAGGGGGCTTAGGCTACACCTTC. Amino acids: CASRPTTGGLGYTF.

V and J are TRBV2 and TRBJ2-3, with a possible D match to TRBD1 (6 bases). The V and J ends lost 8 bases and 1 base respectively, with 13 bases between them. Germline V lookup: CDR1 SNHLY, CDR2 FYNNEI. The CDR3 totals 14 residues. The CDR3 is CASGRDTRTDTQYF. CDR3 nucleotides: TGTGCCAGCGGACGGGACACCCGCACAGATACGCAGTATTTT.

The CDR3 sequence: CASSGSSGRTGELFF. In DNA, the CDR3 is TGTGCCAGCAGCGGATCTAGCGGGCGCACCGGGGAGCTGTTTTTT. The genes are TRBV9 and TRBJ2-2; TRBD2 matches 8 bases. Germline CDR1 reads SGDLS; CDR2 reads YYNGEE. CDR3 length: 15 residues. After removal of 3 bases from V and 4 bases from J, the junction contained 5 bases not matched to a gene.

The V gene is TRBV7-2, the J gene TRBJ2-1; TRBD2 matches at 8 bases. V trimming: 4 bases; J trimming: 0 bases; junction bases outside the gene matches: 11. The CDR3 has 18 amino acids. Germline V gene data show CDR1 as SGHTA and CDR2 as FQGNSA. The CDR3 DNA reads as TGTGCCAGCAGCTACGGAGCTAGCGGGCAGAGCTCCTACAATGAGCAGTTCTTC. Translation: CASSYGASGQSSYNEQFF.

The chain couples TRBV7-2 to TRBJ2-7, with 9 bases fitting TRBD2. Unmatched junction bases numbered 4, after V lost 4 bases and J lost 3 bases. Germline CDR1 SGHTA, CDR2 FQGNSA. The CDR3 is made up of 14 amino acids. The CDR3 nucleotides are TGTGCCAGCAGCTCTAGTAGCGGGAGCTACGAGCAGTACTTC. The encoded protein is CASSSSSGSYEQYF.

The sample holds a few counts of this clone. This chain's CDR3 is CASSRAGLNYGYTF. CDR3 coding DNA: TGTGCCAGCAGTCGGGCAGGGCTAAACTATGGCTACACCTTC. V usage is TRBV27 and J usage is TRBJ1-2, with D maybe TRBD1 (5 bases). The CDR3 runs 14 residues. The ends were cut back, 5 bases at V and 2 bases at J, with 12 bases in the middle. Germline values: CDR1 MNHEY, CDR2 SMNVEV (reference sequence).

The chain links TRBV27 to TRBJ2-7; D not resolved. The CDR3 has 13 residues. V was trimmed by 4 bases and J by 4 bases, leaving 11 bases between them. Per the germline V gene, CDR1 is MNHEY and CDR2 is SMNVEV (reference sequence). CDR3 coding DNA: TGTGCCAGCAGTTCCGGGTCAAATTACGAGCAGTACTTC. Its protein product is CASSSGSNYEQYF.

V is TRBV9 and J is TRBJ2-5; maybe TRBD1 (6 bases). CDR3 length: 13 amino acids. CDR1 and CDR2 from the germline V gene are SGDLS and YYNGEE. Trimming shortened V by 4 bases and J by 9 bases, and 16 bases separated the two germline ends. CDR3 residues: CASSSDSFRAQYF. The CDR3 bases are TGTGCCAGCAGCTCGGACAGCTTTAGGGCCCAGTACTTC.

The genes are TRBV28 and TRBJ2-5; TRBD2 agrees at 7 bases. J was trimmed by 1 base and V by 5 bases; bases with no gene match: 7. The CDR3 loop spans 15 amino acids. Germline V lookup: CDR1 MDHEN, CDR2 SYDVKM. In DNA form, the CDR3 reads TGTGCCAGCAGTCCCCTGGGGGGGTCCCAAGAGACCCAGTACTTC. Amino acids: CASSPLGGSQETQYF. Together with reference TRBV28 and TRBJ2-5, the CDR3 gives the full variable domain: DVKVTQSSRYLVKRTGEKVFLECVQDMDHENMFWYRQDPGLGLRLIYFSYDVKMKEKGDIPEGYSVSREKKERFSLILESASTNQTSMYLCASSPLGGSQETQYFGPGTRLLVL.

This clone is a singleton in its sample. The chain joins TRBV11-2 to TRBJ1-1; no reliable D call. There are 13 residues in the CDR3. Looked up from germline, CDR1 is SGHAT and CDR2 is FQNNGV. V shed 3 bases and J shed 7 bases, with 12 bases lying between them. CDR3 DNA sequence: TGTGCCAGCAGCTTGACGGTAGACAATGAAGCTTTCTTT. This encodes CASSLTVDNEAFF.

This chain joins TRBV2 and TRBJ1-6, with 7 nucleotides matching TRBD1. The trim removed 7 bases at V and 9 bases at J, leaving 6 bases unmatched. Germline V CDR1 and CDR2: SNHLY, FYNNEI. This CDR3 has 13 residues. Here the CDR3 reads CASNDRVASPLHF. CDR3 nucleotide sequence: TGTGCCAGCAATGACAGGGTAGCTTCACCCCTCCACTTT.

V gene TRBV7-2 combines with J gene TRBJ1-1; 10 bases fit TRBD1. The trim removed 1 base at V and 8 bases at J, leaving 7 bases unmatched. Germline lookup yields CDR1 SGHTA and CDR2 FQGNSA. The CDR3 has 15 residues. The CDR3 region has the DNA TGTGCCAGCAGCTTAGGAGGACAGGGGGAGGAGGAAGCTTTCTTT. The encoded protein is CASSLGGQGEEEAFF.